This entry describes one T cell receptor beta chain. This clonotype showed up just a few times. Its antigen specificity is not known. The input lacks base qualities; no much larger clone sits a single base away. This entry belongs to a study of T cell repertoires in cytomegalovirus infection (dated by TCRdb to about 2019). About the full investigation: Recently identified HLA-C-restricted CMV epitopes, whose presentation resists viral immunomodulation, were targeted by peptide stimulations together with well-studied HLA-B-restricted epitopes. Because public TCR beta signatures pointed to carriage of CMV infection together with the matching HLA type, the HLA type of each donor mattered for the analysis. Summary of the overall study and its limitations: Cumulative frequency of public TCR beta family members discriminated carriers of CMV infection plus the relevant HLA type in this cohort and an independent roughly 320-donor cohort. The ex vivo response was dominated by HLA-C-restricted CMV-specific TCR beta clonotypes, which also provided the single most frequent clonotype in two of eight donors.

The sequencer listed for this sample is Illumina HiSeq 1500. TCRdb reprocessed the public reads (quality trimming at Q25 with fastp, clone calling with MiXCR) and kept in-frame beta chains. One record per CDR3 amino acid sequence lists the most common genes and DNA. This sample gives a few hundred thousand distinct CDR3 sequences in total; roughly a third of them show up just once. Clones ranked in the top ten supply roughly 15% of the sample. The sample's treatment or condition label is to be understood as: in vitro stimulation with specific CMV peptide epitopes to enrich CMV-specific T cells. The clonotype comes from a human donor in good health (CMV status not recorded). Some clones in this sample may be carry-over from other donors' samples. The source was cultured PBMCs, collected from culture after CMV antigen stimulation.

The CDR3 corresponds to CSVRREGTGATDTQYF. The DNA is as follows: TGCAGCGTCCGAAGAGAGGGGACAGGGGCCACAGATACGCAGTATTTT. The V and J genes are TRBV29-1 and TRBJ2-3, and 10 bases in between align with TRBD1. The CDR1 and CDR2 encoded by the germline V gene are SQVTM and ANQGSEA. At the junction V is shortened by 6 bases and J by 2 bases; bases outside the gene matches: 11. The CDR3 spans 16 residues, from the cysteine through the phenylalanine. Only the CDR3 part of the read is kept: 48 bases, read in frame from the first base.